This TCR beta chain was sequenced for a study of shared clonotypes between healthy human individuals. On the study more broadly: CD4 naive and CD4 memory each took three plates per donor, while CD8 naive took two and CD8 memory one.

The CDR3 runs to 15 residues. Germline trimming cut 2 bases from V and 0 bases from J; bases unmatched to any gene: 3. Germline values: CDR1 SGHNT, CDR2 YYREEE (reference sequence). Study conclusions and caveats: Larger estimated richness was generally recorded for naive subsets relative to memory subsets. Unshared clonotypes carried lower generation probabilities than those common to all four donors.

Comment on this clone: The antigen is undetermined.

Sorted-subset replicate PCR reactions contained around 220 ng DNA, corresponding to some 29,000 T cell genomes. Sequenced by immunoSEQ multiplex PCR; TCRdb stores in-frame clones only, minus some. The table includes roughly 300,000 clones, more than 60% detected once. The specimen sequenced was memory CD4+ T cells sorted from blood. As to subset: CD45RA-negative fraction. The genes are TRBV5-4 and TRBJ2-3; 7 nucleotides align to TRBD2. The sequence came from a man aged 30-40 years in good health. The CDR3 coding sequence is TGTGCCAGCAGCTTAGCGGGAACTAGCACAGATACGCAGTATTTT. Protein: CASSLAGTSTDTQYF.